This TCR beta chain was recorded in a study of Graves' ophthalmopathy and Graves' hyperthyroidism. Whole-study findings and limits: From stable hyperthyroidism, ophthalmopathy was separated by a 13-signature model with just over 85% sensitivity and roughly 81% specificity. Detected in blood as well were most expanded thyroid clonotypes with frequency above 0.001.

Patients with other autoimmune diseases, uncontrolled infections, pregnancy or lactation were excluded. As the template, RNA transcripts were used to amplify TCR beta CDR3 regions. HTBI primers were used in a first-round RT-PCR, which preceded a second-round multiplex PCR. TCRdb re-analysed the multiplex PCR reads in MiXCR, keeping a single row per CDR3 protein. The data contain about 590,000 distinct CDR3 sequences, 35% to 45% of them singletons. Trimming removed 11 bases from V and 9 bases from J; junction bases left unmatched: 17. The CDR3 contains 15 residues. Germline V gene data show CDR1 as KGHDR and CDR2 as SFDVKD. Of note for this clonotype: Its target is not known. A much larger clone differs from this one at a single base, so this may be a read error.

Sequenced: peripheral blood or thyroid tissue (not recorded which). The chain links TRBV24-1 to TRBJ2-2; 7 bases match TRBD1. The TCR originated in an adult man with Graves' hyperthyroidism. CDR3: CASSAGTALARELFF. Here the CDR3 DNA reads TGTGCCAGCAGCGCCGGGACAGCCCTCGCCAGGGAGCTGTTTTTT.